The sequence of this T cell receptor beta chain was determined in a study of response to subunit inactivated influenza vaccine. Overall study results and limits: Authors suggested seasonal influenza vaccinations each recruit few new T cells.

Between the trimmed V and J ends, which lost 5 bases and 6 bases, there was a span of 20 bases. CDR3 length: 16 amino acids. Per the germline V gene, CDR1 is SGHTA and CDR2 is FQGNSA. This clonotype appeared a few times. Antigen specificity is unknown. From the RT-PCR reads, TCRdb called clonotypes with MiXCR, one entry per CDR3 protein. The sample lists approximately 520,000 distinct CDR3 sequences, approximately 15% occurring once. The receptor was isolated from a man aged 45-69 years who received an inactivated influenza vaccine. This chain links TRBV7-2 with TRBJ1-5; D possibly corresponds to TRBD1 (5 bases). The sequencing here drew on CD4+ T cells sorted from PBMCs, taken around 25 months after vaccination. CDR3 coding DNA: TGTGCCAGCAGCCCGATCGACAGTAGAAGTTTTCAGCCCCAGCATTTT. This codes for CASSPIDSRSFQPQHF. Full variable domain (rest looked up from reference TRBV7-2 and TRBJ1-5): GAGVSQSPSNKVTEKGKDVELRCDPISGHTALYWYRQSLGQGLEFLIYFQGNSAPDKSGLPSDRFSAERTGGSVSTLTIQRTQQEDSAVYLCASSPIDSRSFQPQHFGDGTRLSIL.